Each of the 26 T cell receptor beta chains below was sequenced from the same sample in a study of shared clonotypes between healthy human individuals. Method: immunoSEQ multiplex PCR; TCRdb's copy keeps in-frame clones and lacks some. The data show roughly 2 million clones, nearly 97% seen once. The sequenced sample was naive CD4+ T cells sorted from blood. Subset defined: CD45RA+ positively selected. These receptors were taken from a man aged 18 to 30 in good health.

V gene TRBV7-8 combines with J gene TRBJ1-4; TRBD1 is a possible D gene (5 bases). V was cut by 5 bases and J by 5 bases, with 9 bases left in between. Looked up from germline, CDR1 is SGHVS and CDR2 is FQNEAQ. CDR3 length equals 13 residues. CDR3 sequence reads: CASSIRQNEKLFF. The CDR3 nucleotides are TGTGCCAGCAGCATCAGACAGAATGAAAAACTGTTTTTT.

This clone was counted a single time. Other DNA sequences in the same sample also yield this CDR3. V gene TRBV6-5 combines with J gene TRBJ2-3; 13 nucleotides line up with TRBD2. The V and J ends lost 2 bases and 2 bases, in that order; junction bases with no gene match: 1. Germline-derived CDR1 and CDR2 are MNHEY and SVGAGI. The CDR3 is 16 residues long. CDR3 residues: CASSYGLAGDTDTQYF. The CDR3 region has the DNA TGTGCCAGCAGTTACGGACTAGCGGGGGACACAGATACGCAGTATTTT.

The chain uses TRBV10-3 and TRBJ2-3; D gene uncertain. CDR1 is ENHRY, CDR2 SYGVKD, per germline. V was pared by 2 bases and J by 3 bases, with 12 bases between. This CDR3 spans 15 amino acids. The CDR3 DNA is TGTGCCATCAGTGAGGAAACCCTGAGGACAGATACGCAGTATTTT. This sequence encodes CAISEETLRTDTQYF.

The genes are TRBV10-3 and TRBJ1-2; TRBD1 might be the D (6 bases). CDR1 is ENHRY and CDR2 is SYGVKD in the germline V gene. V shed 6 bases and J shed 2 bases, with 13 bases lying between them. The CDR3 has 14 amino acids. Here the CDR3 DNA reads TGTGCCATCAGGATGGTCGGACAGAACTATGGCTACACCTTC. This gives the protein CAIRMVGQNYGYTF.

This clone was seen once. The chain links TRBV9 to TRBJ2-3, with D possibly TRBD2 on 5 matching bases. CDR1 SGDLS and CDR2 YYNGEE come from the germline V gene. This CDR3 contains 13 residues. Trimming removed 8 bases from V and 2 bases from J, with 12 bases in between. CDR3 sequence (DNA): TGTGCCAGTACACGGACTGCCACAGATACGCAGTATTTT. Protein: CASTRTATDTQYF.

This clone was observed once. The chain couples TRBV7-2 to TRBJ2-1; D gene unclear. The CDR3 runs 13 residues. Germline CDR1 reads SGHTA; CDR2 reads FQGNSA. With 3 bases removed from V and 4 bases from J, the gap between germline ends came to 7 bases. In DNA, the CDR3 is TGTGCCAGCAGCTTGGCCGCTTACAATGAGCAGTTCTTC. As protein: CASSLAAYNEQFF.

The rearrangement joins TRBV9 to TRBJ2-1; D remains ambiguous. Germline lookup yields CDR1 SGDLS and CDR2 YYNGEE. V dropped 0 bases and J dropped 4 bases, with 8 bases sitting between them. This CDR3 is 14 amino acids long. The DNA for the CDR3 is TGTGCCAGCAGCGTAGTGGCAGTATACAATGAGCAGTTCTTC. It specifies CASSVVAVYNEQFF.

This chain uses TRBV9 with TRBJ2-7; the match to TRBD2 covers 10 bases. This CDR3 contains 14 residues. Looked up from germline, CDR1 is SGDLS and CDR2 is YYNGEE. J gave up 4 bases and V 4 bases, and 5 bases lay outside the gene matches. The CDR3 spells CASSPSGSGYEQYF. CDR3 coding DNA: TGTGCCAGCAGCCCTAGCGGGAGCGGTTACGAGCAGTACTTC.

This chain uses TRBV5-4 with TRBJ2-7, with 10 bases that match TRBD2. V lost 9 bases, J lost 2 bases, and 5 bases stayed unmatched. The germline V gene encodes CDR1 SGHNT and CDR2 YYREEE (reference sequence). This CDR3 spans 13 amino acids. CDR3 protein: CATSLAGAYEQYF. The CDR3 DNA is TGTGCCACTTCTCTAGCGGGAGCCTACGAGCAGTACTTC.

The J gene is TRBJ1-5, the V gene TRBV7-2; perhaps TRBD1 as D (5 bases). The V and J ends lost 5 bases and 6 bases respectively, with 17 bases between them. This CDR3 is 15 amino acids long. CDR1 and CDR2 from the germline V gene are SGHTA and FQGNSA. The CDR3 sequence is CASSLMGGGLQPQHF. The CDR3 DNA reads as TGTGCCAGCAGCCTTATGGGGGGGGGTCTTCAGCCCCAGCATTTT.

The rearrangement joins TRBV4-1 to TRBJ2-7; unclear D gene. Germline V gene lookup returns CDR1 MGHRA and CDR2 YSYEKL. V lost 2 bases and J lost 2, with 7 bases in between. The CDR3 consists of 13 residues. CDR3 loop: CASSQTATYEQYF. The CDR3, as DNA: TGCGCCAGCAGCCAAACAGCTACCTACGAGCAGTACTTC.

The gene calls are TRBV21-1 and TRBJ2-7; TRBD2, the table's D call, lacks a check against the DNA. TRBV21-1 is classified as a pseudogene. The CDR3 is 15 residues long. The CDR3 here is CASRKQSGRSYEQYF. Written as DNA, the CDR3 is TGTGCCAGCCGAAAACAATCCGGGAGGAGCTACGAGCAGTACTTC.

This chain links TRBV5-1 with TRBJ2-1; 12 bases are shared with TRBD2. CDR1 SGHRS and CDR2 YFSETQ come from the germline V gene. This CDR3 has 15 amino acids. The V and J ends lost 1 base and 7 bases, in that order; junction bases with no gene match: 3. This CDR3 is CASSLSGTSGNEQFF. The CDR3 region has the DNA TGCGCCAGCAGCTTGAGTGGGACTAGCGGGAATGAGCAGTTCTTC. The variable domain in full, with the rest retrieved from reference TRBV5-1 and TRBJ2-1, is KAGVTQTPRYLIKTRGQQVTLSCSPISGHRSVSWYQQTPGQGLQFLFEYFSETQRNKGNFPGRFSGRQFSNSRSEMNVSTLELGDSALYLCASSLSGTSGNEQFFGPGTRLTVL.

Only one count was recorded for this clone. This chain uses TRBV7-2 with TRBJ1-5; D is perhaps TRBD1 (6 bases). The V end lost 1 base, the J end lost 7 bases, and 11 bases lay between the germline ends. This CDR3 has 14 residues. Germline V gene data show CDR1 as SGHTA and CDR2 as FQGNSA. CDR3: CASSLDGGRQPQHF. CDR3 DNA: TGTGCCAGCAGCTTAGACGGGGGCCGCCAGCCCCAGCATTTT.

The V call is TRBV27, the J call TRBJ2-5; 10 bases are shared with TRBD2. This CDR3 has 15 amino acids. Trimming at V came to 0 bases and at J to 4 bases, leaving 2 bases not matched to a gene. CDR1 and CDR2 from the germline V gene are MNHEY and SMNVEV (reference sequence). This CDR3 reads CASSLSRLAGETQYF. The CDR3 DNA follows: TGTGCCAGCAGTTTATCTCGACTAGCGGGAGAGACCCAGTACTTC.

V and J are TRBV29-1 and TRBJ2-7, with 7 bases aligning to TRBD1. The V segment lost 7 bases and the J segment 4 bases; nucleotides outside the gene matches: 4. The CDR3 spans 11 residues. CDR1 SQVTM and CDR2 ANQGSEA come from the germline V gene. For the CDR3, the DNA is TGCAGCGCAGGGACAGATTACGAGCAGTACTTC. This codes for CSAGTDYEQYF.

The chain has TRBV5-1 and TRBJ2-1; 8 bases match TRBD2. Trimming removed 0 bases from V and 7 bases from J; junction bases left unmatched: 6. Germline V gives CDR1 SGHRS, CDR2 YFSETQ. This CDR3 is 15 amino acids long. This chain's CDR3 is CASSLESGSWNEQFF. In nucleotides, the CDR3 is TGCGCCAGCAGCTTGGAAAGCGGGAGTTGGAATGAGCAGTTCTTC.

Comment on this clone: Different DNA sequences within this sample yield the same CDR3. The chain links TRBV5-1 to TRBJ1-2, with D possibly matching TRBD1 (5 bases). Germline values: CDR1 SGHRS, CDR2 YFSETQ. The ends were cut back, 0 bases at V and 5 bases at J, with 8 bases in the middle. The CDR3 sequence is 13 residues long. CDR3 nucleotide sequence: TGCGCCAGCAGCTTGGCAGGGTTGTATGGCTACACCTTC. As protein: CASSLAGLYGYTF.

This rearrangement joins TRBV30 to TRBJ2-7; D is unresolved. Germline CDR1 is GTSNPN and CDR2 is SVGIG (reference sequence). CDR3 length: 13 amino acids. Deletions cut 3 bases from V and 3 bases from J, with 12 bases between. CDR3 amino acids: CAWSGPHGYEQYF. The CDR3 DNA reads TGTGCCTGGAGCGGACCACACGGCTACGAGCAGTACTTC.

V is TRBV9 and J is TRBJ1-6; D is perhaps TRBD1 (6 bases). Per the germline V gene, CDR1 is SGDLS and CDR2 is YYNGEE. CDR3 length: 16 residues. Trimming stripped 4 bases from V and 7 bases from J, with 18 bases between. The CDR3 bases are TGTGCCAGCAGCTTTTCAGCGGACAGAAAAAATTCACCCCTCCACTTT. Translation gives CASSFSADRKNSPLHF.

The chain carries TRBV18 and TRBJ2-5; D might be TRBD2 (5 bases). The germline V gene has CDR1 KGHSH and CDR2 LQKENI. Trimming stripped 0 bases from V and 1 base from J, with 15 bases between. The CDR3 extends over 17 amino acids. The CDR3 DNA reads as TGTGCCAGCTCACCACCTTTAAAGACTATGGGCCAAGAGACCCAGTACTTC. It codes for CASSPPLKTMGQETQYF.

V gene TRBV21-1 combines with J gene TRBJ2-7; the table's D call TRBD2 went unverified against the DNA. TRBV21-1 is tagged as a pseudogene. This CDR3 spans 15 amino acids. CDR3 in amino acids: CASSKGAGYRYEQYF. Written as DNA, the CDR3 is TGTGCCAGCAGCAAAGGGGCGGGATATAGGTACGAGCAGTACTTC.

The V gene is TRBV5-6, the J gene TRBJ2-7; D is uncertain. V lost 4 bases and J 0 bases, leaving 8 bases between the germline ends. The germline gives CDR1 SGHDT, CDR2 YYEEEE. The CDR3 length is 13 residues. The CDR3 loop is CASSVDGSYEQYF. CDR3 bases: TGTGCCAGCAGCGTGGACGGCTCCTACGAGCAGTACTTC.

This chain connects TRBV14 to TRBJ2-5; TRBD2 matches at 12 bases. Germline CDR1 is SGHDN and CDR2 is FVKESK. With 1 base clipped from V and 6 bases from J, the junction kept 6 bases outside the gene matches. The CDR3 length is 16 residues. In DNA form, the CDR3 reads TGTGCCAGCAGCCAAGGGCCTAGCGGGGGGGCGAAGACCCAGTACTTC. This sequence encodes CASSQGPSGGAKTQYF.

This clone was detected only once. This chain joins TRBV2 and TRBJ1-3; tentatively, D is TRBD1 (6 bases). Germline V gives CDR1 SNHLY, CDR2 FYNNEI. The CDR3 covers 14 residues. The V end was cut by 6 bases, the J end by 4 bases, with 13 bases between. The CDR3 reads CASSRDIAGNTIYF. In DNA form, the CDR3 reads TGTGCCAGCAGCCGGGACATAGCAGGAAACACCATATATTTT.

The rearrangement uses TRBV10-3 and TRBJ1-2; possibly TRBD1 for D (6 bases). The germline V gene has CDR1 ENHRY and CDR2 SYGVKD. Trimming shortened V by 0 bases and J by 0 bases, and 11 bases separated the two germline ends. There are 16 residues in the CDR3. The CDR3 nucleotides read TGTGCCATCAGTGAGTCTACAGGGAGTACTAACTATGGCTACACCTTC. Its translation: CAISESTGSTNYGYTF.